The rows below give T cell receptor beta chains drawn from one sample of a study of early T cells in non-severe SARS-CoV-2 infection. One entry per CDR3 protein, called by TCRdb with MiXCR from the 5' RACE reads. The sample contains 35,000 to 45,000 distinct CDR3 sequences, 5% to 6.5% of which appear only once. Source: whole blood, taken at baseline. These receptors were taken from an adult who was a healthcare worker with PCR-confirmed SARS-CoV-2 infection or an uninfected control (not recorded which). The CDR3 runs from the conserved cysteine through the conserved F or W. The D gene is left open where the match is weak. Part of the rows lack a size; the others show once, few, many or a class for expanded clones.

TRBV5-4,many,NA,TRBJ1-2,CASSLYSTGRSSGYTF,TGTGCCAGCAGCTTGTATAGTACAGGGAGATCGAGTGGCTACACCTTC
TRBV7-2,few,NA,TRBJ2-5,CASSSKLETQYF,TGTGCCAGCAGCTCAAAGCTAGAGACCCAGTACTTC
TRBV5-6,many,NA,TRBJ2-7,CASSSDRIHEQYF,TGTGCCAGCAGCTCGGACAGAATCCACGAGCAGTACTTC
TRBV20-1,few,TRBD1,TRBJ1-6,CSASRQGVNSPLHF,TGCAGTGCTAGCCGACAGGGAGTTAATTCACCCCTCCACTTT
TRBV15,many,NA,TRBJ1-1,CATILAPTVNTEAFF,TGTGCCACCATTTTGGCCCCGACAGTGAACACTGAAGCTTTCTTT
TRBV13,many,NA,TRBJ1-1,CASSLRVANTEAFF,TGTGCCAGCAGCTTAAGGGTCGCGAACACTGAAGCTTTCTTT
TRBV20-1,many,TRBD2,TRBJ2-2,CSARTSGTNTGELFF,TGCAGTGCTAGAACTAGCGGGACGAACACCGGGGAGCTGTTTTTT
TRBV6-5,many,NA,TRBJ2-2,CASSYGQVPGELFF,TGTGCCAGCAGTTACGGGCAGGTACCCGGGGAGCTGTTTTTT
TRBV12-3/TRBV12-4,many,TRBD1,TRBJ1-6,CASSPSGTGGHSPLHF,TGTGCCAGCAGTCCTTCCGGGACAGGGGGACATTCACCCCTCCACTTT
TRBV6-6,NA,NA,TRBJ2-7,CASSPGNLGYEQYF,TGTGCCAGCAGCCCCGGGAATCTCGGCTACGAGCAGTACTTC
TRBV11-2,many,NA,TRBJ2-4,CASSSPTVAKNIQYF,TGTGCCAGCAGCTCCCCGACAGTCGCCAAAAACATTCAGTACTTC
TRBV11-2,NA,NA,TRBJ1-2,CASSPGQTYGYTF,TGTGCCAGCAGCCCCGGACAGACCTATGGCTACACCTTC
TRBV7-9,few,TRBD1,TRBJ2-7,CASRREPGQGSEQYF,TGTGCCAGCCGCCGGGAACCGGGACAGGGATCCGAGCAGTACTTC
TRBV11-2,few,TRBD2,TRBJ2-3,CASSSSGVDTQYF,TGTGCCAGCAGCTCTAGCGGGGTGGATACGCAGTATTTT
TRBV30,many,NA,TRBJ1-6,CAWIGLQGLNSPLHF,TGTGCCTGGATCGGGTTGCAGGGACTAAATTCACCCCTCCACTTT
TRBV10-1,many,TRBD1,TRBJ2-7,CASSEPLDRGREQYF,TGCGCCAGCAGTGAGCCTTTGGACAGGGGGCGCGAGCAGTACTTC
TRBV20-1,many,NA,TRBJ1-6,CSASWQGTSLNSPLHF,TGCAGTGCTAGTTGGCAGGGGACCAGCTTAAATTCACCCCTCCACTTT
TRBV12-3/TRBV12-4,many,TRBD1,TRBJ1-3,CASSFRDRGSGNTIYF,TGTGCCAGCAGTTTTCGTGACAGGGGAAGTGGAAACACCATATATTTT
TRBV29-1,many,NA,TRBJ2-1,CSVVREVNNEQFF,TGCAGCGTTGTACGGGAAGTCAACAATGAGCAGTTCTTC
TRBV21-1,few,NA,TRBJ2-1,CASSKCGMTYNEQFF,TGTGCCAGCAGCAAATGTGGGATGACCTACAATGAGCAGTTCTTC
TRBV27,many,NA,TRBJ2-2,CASSLQRNTGELFF,TGTGCCAGCAGTTTACAGCGCAACACCGGGGAGCTGTTTTTT
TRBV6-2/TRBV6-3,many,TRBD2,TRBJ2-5,CASTEGSSGQETQYF,TGTGCCAGCACCGAGGGGTCTAGCGGCCAAGAGACCCAGTACTTC
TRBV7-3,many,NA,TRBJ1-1,CASSLLGPNTEAFF,TGTGCCAGCAGCTTATTAGGCCCGAACACTGAAGCTTTCTTT
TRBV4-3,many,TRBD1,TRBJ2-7,CASSQARTGGYEQYF,TGCGCCAGCAGCCAAGCGAGGACAGGGGGCTACGAGCAGTACTTC
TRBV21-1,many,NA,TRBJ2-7,CASSKGGRDSYEQYF,TGTGCCAGCAGCAAAGGGGGCAGGGACTCCTACGAGCAGTACTTC
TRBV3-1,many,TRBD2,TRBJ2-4,CASSRPTSGGLNIQYF,TGTGCCAGCAGCCGCCCGACTAGCGGCGGACTAAACATTCAGTACTTC
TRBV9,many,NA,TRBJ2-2,CASSLGHPMRFANTGELFF,TGTGCCAGCAGCTTGGGACACCCTATGAGGTTCGCGAACACCGGGGAGCTGTTTTTT
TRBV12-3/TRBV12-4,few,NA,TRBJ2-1,CASSLRKRDTYNEQFF,TGTGCCAGCAGTTTACGCAAACGGGACACCTACAATGAGCAGTTCTTC
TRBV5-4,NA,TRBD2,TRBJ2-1,CASYPPPGTSGDNEQFF,TGTGCCAGCTATCCTCCGCCCGGGACTAGCGGGGACAATGAGCAGTTCTTC
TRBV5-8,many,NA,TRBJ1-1,CASSLVTTLNTEAFF,TGTGCCAGCAGCTTGGTGACAACTTTGAACACTGAAGCTTTCTTT
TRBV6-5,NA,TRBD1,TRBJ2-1,CASSYEPRWDSKSYNEQFF,TGTGCCAGCAGTTACGAACCAAGATGGGACAGTAAGTCCTACAATGAGCAGTTCTTC
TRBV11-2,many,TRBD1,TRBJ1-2,CASSSRGLGYTF,TGTGCCAGCAGCTCCAGGGGGCTTGGCTACACCTTC
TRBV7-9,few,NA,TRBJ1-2,CASSLAWAGPSNYGYTF,TGTGCCAGCAGCTTAGCGTGGGCAGGGCCTTCGAACTATGGCTACACCTTC
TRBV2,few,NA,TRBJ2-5,CASSEGSRGQETQYF,TGTGCCAGCAGTGAAGGGAGCCGGGGGCAAGAGACCCAGTACTTC
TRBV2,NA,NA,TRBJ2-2,CASNPAGRGELFF,TGTGCCAGCAACCCGGCGGGGCGCGGGGAGCTGTTTTTT
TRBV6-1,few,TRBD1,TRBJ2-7,CASRDRGSDYEQYF,TGTGCCAGCAGGGACAGGGGATCGGACTACGAGCAGTACTTC
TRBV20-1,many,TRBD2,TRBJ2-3,CSAVSGSTTDTQYF,TGCAGTGCTGTTAGCGGGTCGACCACAGATACGCAGTATTTT
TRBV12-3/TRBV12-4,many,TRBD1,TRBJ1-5,CASSLGPQGNQPQHF,TGTGCCAGCAGTTTAGGGCCACAGGGGAATCAGCCCCAGCATTTT
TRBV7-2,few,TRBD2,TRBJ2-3,CASSLGASGGSGTQYF,TGTGCCAGCAGCTTAGGGGCTAGCGGGGGGTCGGGTACGCAGTATTTT
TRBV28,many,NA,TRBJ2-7,CASSTSYEQYF,TGTGCCAGCAGTACCTCCTACGAGCAGTACTTC
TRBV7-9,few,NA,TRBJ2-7,CASSLSGAKEQYF,TGTGCCAGCAGCTTAAGCGGCGCAAAAGAGCAGTACTTC
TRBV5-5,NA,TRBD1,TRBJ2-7,CASSKTGSRTYEQYF,TGTGCCAGCAGCAAGACAGGGTCCCGAACTTACGAGCAGTACTTC
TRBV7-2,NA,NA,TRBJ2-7,CASSRRTRDEQYF,TGTGCCAGCAGCCGCCGGACCCGGGACGAGCAGTACTTC
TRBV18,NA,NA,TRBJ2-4,CASSPPSSPGHNKNIQYF,TGTGCCAGCTCACCACCATCATCTCCGGGACACAATAAAAACATTCAGTACTTC
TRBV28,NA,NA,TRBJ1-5,CASTLGTPNQPQHF,TGTGCCAGCACCCTCGGGACTCCGAATCAGCCCCAGCATTTT
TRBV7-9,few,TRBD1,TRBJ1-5,CASSTGGSNQPQHF,TGTGCCAGCTCAACAGGGGGGAGCAATCAGCCCCAGCATTTT
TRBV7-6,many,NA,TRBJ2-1,CASSYRVNNEQFF,TGTGCCAGCAGCTACAGGGTCAACAATGAGCAGTTCTTC
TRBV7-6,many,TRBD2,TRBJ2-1,CASSPGGSSYNEQFF,TGTGCCAGCAGCCCGGGGGGGAGCTCCTACAATGAGCAGTTCTTC